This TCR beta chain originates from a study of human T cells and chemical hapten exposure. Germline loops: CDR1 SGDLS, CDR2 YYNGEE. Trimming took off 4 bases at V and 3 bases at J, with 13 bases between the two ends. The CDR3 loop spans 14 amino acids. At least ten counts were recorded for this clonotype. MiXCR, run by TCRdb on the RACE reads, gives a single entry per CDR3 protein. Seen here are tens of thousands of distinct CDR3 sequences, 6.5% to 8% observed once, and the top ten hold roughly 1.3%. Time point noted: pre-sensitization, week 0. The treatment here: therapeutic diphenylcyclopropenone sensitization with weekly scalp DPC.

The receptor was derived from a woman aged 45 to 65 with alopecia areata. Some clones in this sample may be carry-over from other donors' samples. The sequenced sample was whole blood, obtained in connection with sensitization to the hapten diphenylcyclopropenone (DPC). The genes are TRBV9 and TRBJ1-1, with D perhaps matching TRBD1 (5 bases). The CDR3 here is CASSPRGRDTEAFF. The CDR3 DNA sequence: TGTGCCAGCAGCCCTCGAGGCAGGGACACTGAAGCTTTCTTT.